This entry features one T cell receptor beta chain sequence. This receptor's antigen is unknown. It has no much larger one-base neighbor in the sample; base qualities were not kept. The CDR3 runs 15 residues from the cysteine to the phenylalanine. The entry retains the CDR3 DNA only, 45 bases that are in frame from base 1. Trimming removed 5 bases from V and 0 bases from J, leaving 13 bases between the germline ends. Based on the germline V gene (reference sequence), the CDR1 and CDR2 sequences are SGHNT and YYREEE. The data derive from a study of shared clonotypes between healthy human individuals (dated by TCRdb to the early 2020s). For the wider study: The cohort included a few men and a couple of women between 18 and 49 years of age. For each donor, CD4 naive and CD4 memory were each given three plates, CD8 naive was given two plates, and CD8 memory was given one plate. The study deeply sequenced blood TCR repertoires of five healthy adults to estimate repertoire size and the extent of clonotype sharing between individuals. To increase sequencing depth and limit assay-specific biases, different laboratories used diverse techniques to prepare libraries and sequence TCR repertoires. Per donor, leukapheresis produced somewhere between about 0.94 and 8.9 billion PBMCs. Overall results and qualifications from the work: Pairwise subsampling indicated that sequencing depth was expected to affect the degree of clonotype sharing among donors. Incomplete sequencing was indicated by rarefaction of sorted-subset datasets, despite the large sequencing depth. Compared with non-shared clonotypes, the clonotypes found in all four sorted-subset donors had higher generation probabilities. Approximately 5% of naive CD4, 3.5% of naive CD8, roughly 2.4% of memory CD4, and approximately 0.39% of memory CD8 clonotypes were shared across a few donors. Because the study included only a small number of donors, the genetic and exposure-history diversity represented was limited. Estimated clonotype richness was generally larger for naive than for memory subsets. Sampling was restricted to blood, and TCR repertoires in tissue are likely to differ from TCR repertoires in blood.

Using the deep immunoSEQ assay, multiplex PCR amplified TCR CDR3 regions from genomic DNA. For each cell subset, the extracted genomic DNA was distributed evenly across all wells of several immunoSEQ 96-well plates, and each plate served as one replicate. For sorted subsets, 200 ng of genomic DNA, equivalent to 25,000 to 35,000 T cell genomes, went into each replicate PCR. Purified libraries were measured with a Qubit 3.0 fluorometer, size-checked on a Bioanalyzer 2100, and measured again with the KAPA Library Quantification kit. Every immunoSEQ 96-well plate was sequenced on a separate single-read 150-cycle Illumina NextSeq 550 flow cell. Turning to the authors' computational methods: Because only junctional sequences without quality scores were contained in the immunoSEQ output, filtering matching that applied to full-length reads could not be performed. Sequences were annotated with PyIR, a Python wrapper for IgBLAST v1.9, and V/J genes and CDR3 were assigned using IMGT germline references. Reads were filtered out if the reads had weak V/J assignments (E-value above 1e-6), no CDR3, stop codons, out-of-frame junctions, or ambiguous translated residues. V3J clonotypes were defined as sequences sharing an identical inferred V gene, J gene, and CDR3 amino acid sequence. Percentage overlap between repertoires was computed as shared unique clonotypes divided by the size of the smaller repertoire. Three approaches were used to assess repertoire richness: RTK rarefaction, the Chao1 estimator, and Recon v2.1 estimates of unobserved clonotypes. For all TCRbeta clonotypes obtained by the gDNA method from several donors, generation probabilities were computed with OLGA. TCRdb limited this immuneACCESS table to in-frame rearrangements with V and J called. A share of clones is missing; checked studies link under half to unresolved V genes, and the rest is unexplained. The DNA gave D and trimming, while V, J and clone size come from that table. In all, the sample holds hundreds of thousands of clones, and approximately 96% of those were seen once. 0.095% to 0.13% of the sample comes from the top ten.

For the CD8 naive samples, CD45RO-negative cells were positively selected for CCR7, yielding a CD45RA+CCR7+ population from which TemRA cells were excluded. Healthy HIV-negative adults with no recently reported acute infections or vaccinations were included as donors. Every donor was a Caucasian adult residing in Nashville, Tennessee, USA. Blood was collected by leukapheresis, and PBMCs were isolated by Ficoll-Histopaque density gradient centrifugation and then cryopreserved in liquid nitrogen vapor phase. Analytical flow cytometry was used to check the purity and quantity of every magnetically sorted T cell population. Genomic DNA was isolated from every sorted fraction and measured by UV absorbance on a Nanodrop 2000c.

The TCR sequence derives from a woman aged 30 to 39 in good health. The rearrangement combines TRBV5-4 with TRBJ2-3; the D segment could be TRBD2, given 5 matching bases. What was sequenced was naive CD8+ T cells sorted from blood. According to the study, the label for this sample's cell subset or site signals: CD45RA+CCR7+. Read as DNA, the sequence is TGTGCCAGCAGTCCAGGACTGGTTAGCACAGATACGCAGTATTTT. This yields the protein CASSPGLVSTDTQYF. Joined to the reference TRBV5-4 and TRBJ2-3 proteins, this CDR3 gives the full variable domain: ETGVTQSPTHLIKTRGQQVTLRCSSQSGHNTVSWYQQALGQGPQFIFQYYREEENGRGNFPPRFSGLQFPNYSSELNVNALELDDSALYLCASSPGLVSTDTQYFGPGTRLTVL.